This TCR beta chain was sequenced during a study of cytomegalovirus exposure and HLA in healthy donors (dated by TCRdb to about 2017). Describing the broader study: In an earlier analysis of approximately 500 of the donors, around 300 Gb of sequence data and about 110 million unique TCR beta sequences from roughly 190 million T cells were reported. An early release covering about 600 HLA-typed donors comprised 250 to 350 gigabases of sequencing data and 85 million to 100 million unique TCR sequences. Among the approximately 430 genotyped donors, around 79% belonged to the genetic ancestry cluster associated with self-reported Caucasian donors. The study aimed to test whether signatures of past pathogen exposure could be identified by cataloging public T cell receptors. Using immunosequencing, the study profiled T cell repertoires from approximately 700 subjects and related those repertoires to cytomegalovirus serostatus. A separate validation cohort of roughly 130 different subjects was used in addition to the approximately 670-subject first cohort. To predict cytomegalovirus infection status, the study brought together high-throughput TCR immunosequencing, statistical association of individual TCRs with disease status, and machine learning. To study patterns of TCR occurrence, a later analysis re-analyzed previously published TCR beta repertoires from 666 donors and added high-resolution HLA genotyping. The later analysis used no new phenotypic data to find candidate immune exposures, relying instead on TCR beta sequences and their occurrence across donors. To decide whether each TCR beta V gene segment behaved as functional or pseudogenic, an earlier analysis of 587 of the donors relied on high-throughput TCR beta sequencing. Alongside the repertoire data, information on donor age, sex, ethnicity and CMV serostatus was compiled. A later genetic analysis used genome-wide SNP genotypes for 398 of the 666 donors, treating that subset as a discovery cohort. Every discovery cohort repertoire had been produced on one sequencing platform. Both class I and class II loci were covered by HLA typing, at four-digit resolution. The number of typed donors differed by locus: about 620-640 for A, B, C, DRB1 and DQB1; 522 for DQA1; some 590 for DPA1; and some 450 for DPB1. Several DR-DQ haplotypes were treated as single units for association and clustering because of strong linkage in the cohort. Among 398 genotyped donors of the cohort, an average of 235,054 unique TCR beta nucleotide sequences were sequenced per donor, approximately 20% of them non-productive. Broad study findings and their caveats: Cytomegalovirus status was reported to be diagnosed by the classifier with high specificity and sensitivity in both the original and validation cohorts. Because HLA typing was missing for some donors at each locus, association tests included only the typed subset. According to a later analysis, TCR association rates differed among HLA loci, with DRB1 alleles showing the most associated TCRs and HLA-C alleles showing the fewest. An association between a missense DCLRE1C variant and V-gene and J-gene trimming of TCR beta chains was found in a later genetic analysis and replicated in an independent cohort. CMV serostatus was the only immune exposure information available for the cohort. Linkage disequilibrium might explain the correlated functional status among segregating V segments, but an unknown experimental factor could not be excluded. Because the 87-base-pair reads could not distinguish some IMGT-functional V segments, including TRBV6-2 and TRBV6-3, those segments were excluded. In an earlier analysis of approximately 590 of the donors, most TCR beta V segments appeared in productive rearrangements about 87% or about 30% of the time, broadly matching IMGT annotations. Most CMV-associated TCR beta chains appeared to be HLA-restricted in a later analysis, and the HLA associations seemed to be driven largely by CMV exposure. The study gave a list of some 150 TCR beta chains associated with cytomegalovirus. Across donors, most TCR sequences were observed very rarely, whereas some public TCRs were present in many individuals. Compared with equally common non-associated chains, HLA-associated TCR beta chains in a later analysis were more clonally expanded and had lower generation probabilities. In a later analysis, 16,951 TCR beta sequences were associated with specific HLA alleles at a false discovery rate of 0.05. A cluster of highly shared sequence variants was judged likely to represent a technical artifact of the sequencing pipeline. Strong co-occurrence of HLA alleles, especially DR and DQ, made assigning TCR associations to individual alleles difficult. Several of the top co-occurrence clusters appeared to be linked to parvovirus B19, influenza, CMV and Epstein-Barr virus, according to a later analysis. In vitro tests confirmed that a few of the cytomegalovirus-associated TCR beta chains recognize cytomegalovirus antigens. The authors suggested that the approach could potentially be extended to other disease states and immunological phenotypes. This cohort had only TCR beta chains sequenced, and the lack of alpha or paired-chain data limited which features could be detected. Presence/absence analyses assumed roughly uniform sequencing depth across donors, an assumption that may not hold. A further reported finding was that TCR beta sequences accurately predicted the HLA-A and HLA-B alleles for most subjects in the first cohort. Compared with the roughly 720-donor mean, donors in an Asian-associated ancestry cluster had fewer N-insertions in productive TCRs, according to a later genetic analysis. Because counts were too low, roughly 16 rarely observed V segments, including chromosome 9 orphons, were left out of the earlier analysis of about 500 of the donors.

The library was made by the immunoSEQ multiplex PCR assay. For the multiplex PCR, a mixture combining 60 forward primers for TCR Vbeta segments and 13 reverse primers for TCR Jbeta segments was used. A multiplex PCR assay on genomic DNA amplified the CDR3 region of rearranged TCR beta genes. The Illumina HiSeq System was used to sequence the amplified TCR beta libraries as 87-base-pair reads. On the study's bioinformatics: A later analysis tallied 75 million to 95 million unique TCR beta chains across the approximately 670 repertoires, and approximately 11 million of those chains were shared by two or more donors. A nearest-neighbor algorithm error-corrected the raw reads and collapsed the reads into unique sequences, merging closely related sequences to remove PCR and sequencing errors. Alignment of CDR3 sequences to IMGT reference sequences was used to assign V, D and J gene segments. For a sequence to be retained, a match of at least six nucleotides was required to both a V gene segment and a J gene segment. A rearrangement counted as productive if the CDR3 had no stop codons and remained in frame with V and J, and every other rearrangement counted as non-productive. Following IMGT convention, CDR3 was defined as the stretch from the second conserved V-encoded cysteine to the conserved J-encoded phenylalanine. The earlier analysis of about 570 of the donors excluded any sequence lacking an unambiguous match to a single V gene segment. An earlier analysis of fewer than 750 of the donors classified V segments as functional when productive rearrangements were above 56.7% and as segregating when the standard deviation between donors was above 5%. A statistical classification framework was developed to diagnose cytomegalovirus status using the catalog of TCR beta chain sequences. In a later analysis, V and J genes were assigned by comparing TCR nucleotide sequences against IMGT/GENE-DB human TR gene sequences. The TCRdist pipeline was used in a later analysis to assign CDR3 sequences and most-parsimonious VDJ recombination scenarios. A later analysis defined each TCR beta chain by its CDR3 amino acid sequence plus V-gene family, and excluded reads lacking a unique V-gene family. As a way to deal with suspected cross-contamination and a sequencing artifact, a later analysis dropped 450 to 600 nucleotide sequences that were highly shared and had low generation probability. For each public chain, a later analysis derived a clonal expansion index from normalized ranks of inferred template counts within each repertoire. In a later analysis, generation probabilities were computed with a VDJ recombination model fitted to out-of-frame rearrangements, and the resulting probabilities were checked against IGoR. In a later analysis, hypergeometric tests were used to score TCR-TCR, TCR-HLA and TCR-CMV co-occurrence, with a repertoire-size bias correction applied to TCR pairs. To estimate false discovery rates, a later analysis permuted the HLA or CMV assignments 20 times. In a later analysis, co-occurring TCRs were grouped using DBSCAN, with TCRdist sequence similarity added in when clustering inside HLA-allele-positive subsets. For co-occurrence clustering, repertoires with fewer than 30,000 or more than 120,000 public chains were excluded, along with about five repertoires with anomalous nucleotide sharing. Drawn from immuneACCESS, this table holds only the in-frame rearrangements with V and J called that TCRdb kept. Clones are partly lost; checked studies trace under half to an unresolved V gene and leave the rest unexplained. V, J and clone size derive from that table, while D and trimming were established from the DNA sequence. This sample gives approximately 160,000 clones in total; 65% to 90% of them show up just once. Around 2% of the sample lies in the top ten.

CDR1 and CDR2 are read off the germline V gene as MRHNA and SNTAGT. The CDR3 starts with the cysteine, ends with the phenylalanine, and has 16 residues. Only CDR3 DNA is held: 48 bases, read in frame from base 1. At the junction V is shortened by 2 bases and J by 7 bases; bases outside the gene matches: 10. The cohort comprised some 680 healthy bone marrow donors. At the time of sampling, all cohort members were nominally healthy, though unrecorded immune exposures were likely present. Of the 666 cohort members, around 280 had positive CMV serostatus and roughly 330 had negative CMV serostatus, and CMV serostatus was not recorded for the donor. A peripheral blood sample was collected from each donor, and TCR beta sequencing was performed on peripheral blood mononuclear cells. Genomic DNA was extracted from the blood cell samples with the Qiagen DNeasy Blood Extraction Kit. This clone was observed a single time. The antigen it recognizes is unknown. No quality values exist for individual bases; no much larger clone is one base distant.

This sequence originates from a human donor in good health. The V and J segments used are TRBV6-4 and TRBJ2-1; 8 central nucleotides agree with TRBD1. The specimen sequenced was PBMCs. In nucleotide form, the sequence is TGTGCCAGCAGTGACGGGGTCCGGACAGGGATAAATGAGCAGTTCTTC. The resulting protein is CASSDGVRTGINEQFF.